What follows are 9 T cell receptor beta chains derived from one specimen sequenced in a study of blood T cell repertoires in COVID-19. Profiling relied on immunoSEQ multiplex PCR, and the TCRdb table lists in-frame clones only, not all of them. The table records some 31,000 clones, about 90% of them present only once. Sequencing input: peripheral blood. The receptor source for this set is a human donor with active COVID-19. The donor label of this sample is uncertain.

This chain joins TRBV6-5 and TRBJ2-7; D possibly corresponds to TRBD1 (6 bases). The CDR3 extends over 14 amino acids. Germline V lookup: CDR1 MNHEY, CDR2 SVGAGI. Trimming shortened V by 0 bases and J by 3 bases, and 9 bases separated the two germline ends. This chain's CDR3 is CASSYSGHYYEQYF. CDR3 bases: TGTGCCAGCAGTTACTCGGGACACTACTACGAGCAGTACTTC.

The chain recombines TRBV5-1 with TRBJ2-1; TRBD1 agrees at 9 bases. The length of the CDR3 is 15 residues. Germline V gene lookup returns CDR1 SGHRS and CDR2 YFSETQ. J lost 5 bases, V lost 0 bases, and 3 bases had no gene match. In nucleotides, the CDR3 is TGCGCCAGCAGCTTGGCTGGGACAGGGAACAATGAGCAGTTCTTC. The encoded protein is CASSLAGTGNNEQFF.

The V and J genes are TRBV3-1 (or the pseudogene TRBV3-2) and TRBJ1-2; D is unresolved. Trimming cost V 0 bases and J 8 bases, with 10 bases left between them. The CDR3 has 13 residues. In germline, CDR1 is LGHDT, CDR2 YNNKEL (reference sequence). The DNA for the CDR3 is TGTGCCAGCAGCCAAGATAGTAGAGGGGGCTACACCTTC. It specifies CASSQDSRGGYTF.

This clone came up once. The chain has TRBV5-6 and TRBJ2-1; possible D gene TRBD2, 6 bases. Trimming cost V 4 bases and J 4 bases, with 12 bases left between them. The germline gives CDR1 SGHDT, CDR2 YYEEEE. The CDR3 is 14 amino acids. This CDR3 reads CASSPGTGYNEQFF. The CDR3 nucleotides are TGTGCCAGCAGCCCCGGGACTGGTTACAATGAGCAGTTCTTC.

The count of this clone is one. The chain recombines TRBV11-2 with TRBJ1-2; 9 nucleotides match TRBD1. The J segment lost 7 bases and the V segment lost 0 bases, leaving 12 bases of the junction unmatched. Germline assignment: CDR1 SGHAT and CDR2 FQNNGV. The CDR3 is 17 amino acids. The CDR3 region is CASSLDPGRTGEAGYTF. As DNA, the CDR3 is TGTGCCAGCAGCTTAGATCCTGGTAGGACAGGGGAGGCTGGCTACACCTTC.

The chain recombines TRBV7-9 with TRBJ2-1, with 11 bases matching TRBD2. This CDR3 is built from 15 residues. The germline V gene has CDR1 SEHNR and CDR2 FQNEAQ (reference sequence). V lost 6 bases to trimming and J lost 2 bases; unmatched junction nucleotides: 3. CDR3 DNA sequence: TGTGCCAGCAGTCCACTAGCGGGGGCCTACAATGAGCAGTTCTTC. Translating it yields CASSPLAGAYNEQFF.

This chain joins TRBV4-3 and TRBJ1-3, with TRBD1 matching over 11 bases. Germline V lookup: CDR1 LGHNA, CDR2 YSLEER. The CDR3 covers 19 residues. V lost 4 bases to trimming and J lost 4 bases; unmatched junction nucleotides: 15. The CDR3 spells CASSPDGQGAWAGGNTIYF. Written as DNA, the CDR3 is TGCGCCAGCAGCCCGGACGGACAGGGGGCTTGGGCGGGGGGAAACACCATATATTTT.

The chain recombines TRBV21-1 with TRBJ2-3; TRBD1 is the table's D call and was not checked against the DNA. TRBV21-1 is noted as a pseudogene. The CDR3 has 14 residues. Here the CDR3 DNA reads TGTGCCAGCAGCAATATTGGGGGCGCAGATACGCAGTATTTT. Its translation: CASSNIGGADTQYF.

The rearrangement joins TRBV6-5 to TRBJ2-2; 9 bases agree with TRBD1. V shed 5 bases and J 4 bases; nucleotides not matched to a gene: 5. Germline V gene lookup returns CDR1 MNHEY and CDR2 SVGAGI. This CDR3 comprises 15 residues. CDR3 DNA: TGTGCCAGCAGTACAGGGGGCTATGGCACCGGGGAGCTGTTTTTT. Residues: CASSTGGYGTGELFF.